The subject of this entry is one T cell receptor beta chain. This table comes from immunoSEQ multiplex PCR, and its TCRdb copy is limited to in-frame clones, with some not included. The sample lists about 100,000 clones, approximately 94% occurring once. The data originate from a study of T cell changes during pregnancy in multiple sclerosis. Germline CDR1 is ENHRY and CDR2 is SYGVKD. The ends lost 0 bases at V and 4 bases at J; junction bases unmatched: 4. The CDR3 totals 16 residues. This sequence originates from a female donor with multiple sclerosis, enrolled in a pregnancy study. The chain uses TRBV10-3 and TRBJ2-3, with 10 bases lining up with TRBD2. Sequenced material: peripheral blood, taken in the second trimester of pregnancy. CDR3 in amino acids: CAISESTSGAPDTQYF. The CDR3 bases are TGTGCCATCAGTGAGTCAACTAGCGGGGCTCCAGATACGCAGTATTTT.